This T cell receptor beta chain was identified in a study of blood T cell repertoires in COVID-19. The germline V gene has CDR1 LNHNV and CDR2 YYDKDF (reference sequence). This CDR3 contains 18 residues. Trimming took 0 bases from V and 9 from J; bases not matched to a gene: 14. Profiling relied on immunoSEQ multiplex PCR, and the TCRdb table lists in-frame clones only, not all of them. The sample yields 70,000 or so clones, just under 90% seen once. Sequenced sample: peripheral blood. The TCR comes from an elderly woman with active COVID-19. This chain connects TRBV15 to TRBJ1-6; 7 bases map to TRBD1. CDR3 sequence: CATSREGQQPSGISPLHF. For the CDR3, the DNA is TGTGCCACCAGCAGAGAGGGACAGCAACCATCCGGCATTTCACCCCTCCACTTT.